Following are 20 T cell receptor beta chains from one sample sequenced in a study of PD-1 blockade in classical Hodgkin lymphoma. Each patient experienced a relapse that followed autologous stem cell transplantation, and brentuximab vedotin exposure varied. Purified CD4+ T cells were obtained from thawed PBMCs through magnetic negative selection. TCRdb's table, derived via immunoSEQ multiplex PCR, lists solely in-frame clones and lacks some. Found here are roughly 31,000 clones, approximately 83% of them singletons; the top ten hold approximately 2.4%. This sample comprised CD4+ T cells from blood, obtained at baseline. The receptors here all came from a human donor with classical Hodgkin lymphoma.

This clone came up a few times. V is TRBV7-6 and J is TRBJ2-1; D uncertain. V lost 5 bases and J lost 10, with 15 bases in between. CDR3 length equals 13 residues. CDR1 SGHVS and CDR2 FNYEAQ come from the germline V gene. For the CDR3, the DNA is TGTGCCAGCAGCGCCCGACACCGTAGCGAGCAGTTCTTC. It codes for CASSARHRSEQFF.

This chain joins TRBV2 and TRBJ2-2; 9 nucleotides match TRBD1. After removal of 6 bases from V and 6 bases from J, the junction contained 8 bases not matched to a gene. This CDR3 spans 15 amino acids. Germline loops: CDR1 SNHLY, CDR2 FYNNEI. The CDR3: CASRTDRGWAGELFF. DNA of the CDR3: TGTGCCAGCAGAACGGACAGGGGTTGGGCCGGGGAGCTGTTTTTT.

The chain combines TRBV12-5 with TRBJ1-3; D unclear. The CDR3 is 12 amino acids. Germline-derived CDR1 and CDR2 are LGHNT and FRNRAP. The germline V and J ends were trimmed by 7 bases and 0 bases, with 4 bases remaining between them. The DNA for the CDR3 is TGTGCTAGTGAAAGCTCTGGAAACACCATATATTTT. Translation gives CASESSGNTIYF.

The genes are TRBV2 and TRBJ2-5, with 7 bases identical to TRBD2. Per the germline V gene, CDR1 is SNHLY and CDR2 is FYNNEI. The CDR3 is 14 amino acids. After removal of 4 bases from V and 5 bases from J, the junction contained 7 bases not matched to a gene. CDR3 amino acids: CASSATSSGETQYF. In DNA form, the CDR3 reads TGTGCCAGCAGTGCGACTAGCTCCGGGGAGACCCAGTACTTC.

The chain carries TRBV18 and TRBJ2-5; no definite D call. The CDR3 loop spans 12 amino acids. Germline V gives CDR1 KGHSH, CDR2 LQKENI. With 2 bases removed from V and 1 base from J, the gap between germline ends came to 2 bases. The CDR3 sequence: CASSPSQETQYF. CDR3 sequence (DNA): TGTGCCAGCTCACCATCCCAAGAGACCCAGTACTTC. The full variable domain, its missing parts supplied by reference TRBV18 and TRBJ2-5, is NAGVMQNPRHLVRRRGQEARLRCSPMKGHSHVYWYRQLPEEGLKFMVYLQKENIIDESGMPKERFSAEFPKEGPSILRIQQVVRGDSAAYFCASSPSQETQYFGPGTRLLVL.

This clone has just one count. CDR3 sequence (DNA): TGCGCCAGCAGCTTGGAGATAGCCTACGAGCAGTACTTC. This translates into CASSLEIAYEQYF. The chain employs TRBV5-1 and TRBJ2-5, with D hard to call. The DNA end lines up better with TRBJ2-7; the J call may be wrong. Per germline, CDR1 SGHRS and CDR2 YFSETQ. CDR3 length equals 13 residues.

V gene TRBV2 combines with J gene TRBJ1-1; D is ambiguous. CDR3 length: 11 amino acids. Trimming removed 6 bases at V and 6 bases at J, with 8 bases between. Germline assignment: CDR1 SNHLY and CDR2 FYNNEI. The CDR3 bases are TGTGCCAGCAGACAATTCCCTGAAGCTTTCTTT. Protein product: CASRQFPEAFF.

The V and J genes are TRBV9 and TRBJ2-1, with 8 bases fitting TRBD2. Per the germline V gene, CDR1 is SGDLS and CDR2 is YYNGEE. V trimming: 2 bases; J trimming: 0 bases; junction bases outside the gene matches: 10. The CDR3 contains 18 residues. This chain's CDR3 is CASSVASGSLVSYNEQFF. For the CDR3, the DNA is TGTGCCAGCAGCGTTGCAAGCGGGAGCCTAGTCTCCTACAATGAGCAGTTCTTC.

The V and J genes are TRBV12-1 and TRBJ2-7; the table calls TRBD2, which could not be checked here. TRBV12-1 is a pseudogene segment. The CDR3 runs to 17 residues. The CDR3 DNA reads TGTGCCAGCAGCCCTTGGAACCGCTCTAGAAATGGCTACGAGCAGTACTTC. Its translation: CASSPWNRSRNGYEQYF.

The chain uses TRBV2 and TRBJ1-1, with no clear D. The V and J ends lost 2 bases and 4 bases respectively, with 8 bases between them. The germline gives CDR1 SNHLY, CDR2 FYNNEI. This CDR3 region has 13 residues. The CDR3 region is CASSERWVTEAFF. In DNA, the CDR3 is TGTGCCAGCAGTGAACGTTGGGTCACTGAAGCTTTCTTT.

This chain connects TRBV1 to TRBJ2-7; the table's D call, TRBD2, has no DNA check behind it. TRBV1 is a pseudogene. The CDR3 consists of 18 residues. Written as DNA, the CDR3 is TGCACCAGCAGCCAAGAGTCTAGAATGCGGGAGAGGTCCTACGAGCAGTACTTC. Its protein product is CTSSQESRMRERSYEQYF.

This sequence joins TRBV10-3 and TRBJ1-3, with unresolved D. Germline V CDR1 and CDR2: ENHRY, SYGVKD. The CDR3 runs 16 residues. Trimming pared 9 bases from V and 5 bases from J, leaving 23 bases between. Here the CDR3 DNA reads TGTGCCATAAGACCCGCGGGAAGACAAACGAGAAACACCATATATTTT. Translating gives CAIRPAGRQTRNTIYF.

The chain employs TRBV23-1 and TRBJ2-7; D is perhaps TRBD2 (5 bases). TRBV23-1 has ORF status, its function being uncertain. Trimming took off 1 base at V and 1 base at J, with 14 bases between the two ends. CDR3 length: 16 amino acids. In DNA form, the CDR3 reads TGCGCCAGCAGTCAATGGGGTGTCGGGGATTCCTACGAGCAGTACTTC. Protein sequence: CASSQWGVGDSYEQYF.

This clone occurred a few times. The chain combines TRBV18 with TRBJ1-1; D is unresolved. Per the germline V gene, CDR1 is KGHSH and CDR2 is LQKENI. The CDR3 runs 14 residues. With 6 bases removed from V and 5 bases from J, the gap between germline ends came to 16 bases. CDR3: CASSQGTGGTEAFF. The DNA of the CDR3 is TGTGCCAGCTCCCAAGGAACGGGCGGGACTGAAGCTTTCTTT.

The V gene is TRBV5-5, the J gene TRBJ2-6, with D possibly called TRBD1 or TRBD2 (6 bases each). V dropped 4 bases and J dropped 0 bases, with 20 bases sitting between them. This CDR3 contains 19 residues. Germline V gene lookup returns CDR1 SGHKS and CDR2 YYEKEE (reference sequence). The CDR3: CASSRGEGGGVSGANVLTF. Written as DNA, the CDR3 is TGTGCCAGCAGCCGGGGTGAAGGGGGAGGTGTCTCTGGGGCCAACGTCCTGACTTTC.

V is TRBV28 and J is TRBJ2-2, with 8 bases that match TRBD2. Per germline, CDR1 MDHEN and CDR2 SYDVKM. The trim removed 2 bases at V and 5 bases at J, leaving 4 bases unmatched. The CDR3 totals 15 residues. The CDR3 bases are TGTGCCAGCAGTTTAGGGACTAGTTGGACCGGGGAGCTGTTTTTT. Translating it yields CASSLGTSWTGELFF.

The gene calls are TRBV5-6 and TRBJ2-5; D call uncertain. The J call may be faulty, since TRBJ2-7 better matches the DNA end. The CDR3 runs 13 residues. Germline V gene data show CDR1 as SGHDT and CDR2 as YYEEEE. The DNA of the CDR3 is TGTGCCAGCAGCGTAAAGTGGGCCTACGAGCAGTACTTC. This codes for CASSVKWAYEQYF.

The chain employs TRBV25-1 and TRBJ1-1, with TRBD1 as a possible D gene (5 bases). From germline, CDR1 is MGHDK and CDR2 SYGVNS. With 6 bases removed from V and 1 base from J, the gap between germline ends came to 15 bases. The CDR3 extends over 15 amino acids. CDR3 residues: CASREARGPNTEAFF. The DNA for the CDR3 is TGTGCCAGCAGGGAGGCAAGGGGACCGAACACTGAAGCTTTCTTT.

CDR3 protein: CASSWDRSSGNTIYF. In nucleotides, the CDR3 is TGTGCCAGCAGCTGGGACAGGAGCTCTGGAAACACCATATATTTT. The genes are TRBV5-5 and TRBJ1-3; the match to TRBD1 covers 8 bases. CDR3 length: 15 amino acids. V gave up 3 bases and J gave up 0 bases; unmatched junction bases: 2. Germline CDR1 reads SGHKS; CDR2 reads YYEKEE (reference sequence). Full variable domain (rest looked up from reference TRBV5-5 and TRBJ1-3): DAGVTQSPTHLIKTRGQQVTLRCSPISGHKSVSWYQQVLGQGPQFIFQYYEKEERGRGNFPDRFSARQFPNYSSELNVNALLLGDSALYLCASSWDRSSGNTIYFGEGSWLTVV.

The chain carries TRBV28 and TRBJ1-2; D gene unclear. This CDR3 comprises 15 residues. Trimming cost V 2 bases and J 0 bases, with 10 bases left between them. The germline V gene has CDR1 MDHEN and CDR2 SYDVKM. In nucleotides, the CDR3 is TGTGCCAGCAGTTTAAGTGGTATAACTAACTATGGCTACACCTTC. This codes for CASSLSGITNYGYTF.